The 18 T cell receptor beta chains below all came from one sample that was sequenced in a study of blood T cells in healthy people across ages. A second PCR of about 6 to 12 cycles used a sample-barcoded 5' primer and a J-beta primer mix. TCRdb analysed the 5' RACE reads with MiXCR anew, one entry per CDR3 protein. The table records 1.5 million to 2 million distinct CDR3 sequences, 35% to 50% of them present only once. What was sequenced was blood. Every receptor here comes from a human donor in good health.

V gene TRBV5-5 combines with J gene TRBJ2-3; no definite D call. V lost 4 bases to trimming and J lost 3 bases, with 12 bases between them. Germline V gene lookup returns CDR1 SGHKS and CDR2 YYEKEE (reference sequence). This CDR3 region has 14 residues. CDR3 sequence reads: CASSIDHNTDTQYF. CDR3 nucleotide sequence: TGTGCCAGCAGCATCGACCACAATACAGATACGCAGTATTTT.

This rearrangement joins TRBV18 to TRBJ1-5; no definite D call. The CDR3 covers 13 residues. Trimming took off 3 bases at V and 4 bases at J, with 7 bases between the two ends. Germline loops: CDR1 KGHSH, CDR2 LQKENI. For the CDR3, the DNA is TGTGCCAGCTCACCGTACAAAAATCAGCCCCAGCATTTT. This encodes CASSPYKNQPQHF.

This clonotype was observed a handful of times. This rearrangement joins TRBV29-1 to TRBJ1-2, with 7 nucleotides matching TRBD1. Trimming took 1 base from V and 11 from J; bases not matched to a gene: 4. The CDR3 loop spans 11 amino acids. The germline V gene has CDR1 SQVTM and CDR2 ANQGSEA. CDR3 sequence (DNA): TGCAGCGTTGAAGGGACAGGCCCTTACACCTTC. Its translation: CSVEGTGPYTF. Using reference TRBV29-1 and TRBJ1-2 for the parts outside the CDR3, the full variable domain is SAVISQKPSRDICQRGTSLTIQCQVDSQVTMMFWYRQQPGQSLTLIATANQGSEATYESGFVIDKFPISRPNLTFSTLTVSNMSPEDSSIYLCSVEGTGPYTFGSGTRLTVV.

This chain links TRBV18 with TRBJ2-3, with D unclear. The CDR3 runs to 14 residues. The V end was cut by 3 bases, the J end by 2 bases, with 9 bases between. CDR1 and CDR2 (germline): KGHSH, LQKENI. The CDR3 DNA follows: TGTGCCAGCTCACCGCAGATTCCCACAGATACGCAGTATTTT. It is translated as CASSPQIPTDTQYF.

The table lists this clonotype with a few counts. V usage is TRBV5-6 and J usage is TRBJ2-5, with TRBD2 matching over 13 bases. CDR1 SGHDT and CDR2 YYEEEE come from the germline V gene. The V and J ends lost 5 bases and 5 bases, in that order; junction bases with no gene match: 18. CDR3 length: 19 amino acids. The CDR3 nucleotides read TGTGCCAGCAGTCATTTGGGACTAGCGGGACATCAAAGTGGGGAGACCCAGTACTTC. This gives the protein CASSHLGLAGHQSGETQYF.

The rearrangement links TRBV5-1 to TRBJ1-6; TRBD1 matches 7 bases. Germline loops: CDR1 SGHRS, CDR2 YFSETQ. The CDR3 spans 14 residues. Trimming removed 3 bases from V and 9 bases from J; junction bases left unmatched: 6. This CDR3 is CASSSQGSSSPLHF. CDR3 nucleotides: TGCGCCAGCAGCTCACAGGGGAGTAGTTCACCCCTCCACTTT. Together with reference TRBV5-1 and TRBJ1-6, the CDR3 gives the full variable domain: KAGVTQTPRYLIKTRGQQVTLSCSPISGHRSVSWYQQTPGQGLQFLFEYFSETQRNKGNFPGRFSGRQFSNSRSEMNVSTLELGDSALYLCASSSQGSSSPLHFGNGTRLTVT.

This clonotype was observed a handful of times. The junction departs from the called germline gene at one end, perhaps through a read error. The J gene is TRBJ1-1, the V gene TRBV29-1, with D unresolved. Germline V lookup: CDR1 SQVTM, CDR2 ANQGSEA. This CDR3 spans 11 amino acids. The CDR3 nucleotides are TGCAGCGTCGCAACGAACACTGAAGTTTTCTTT. Translated: CSVATNTEVFF.

The chain has TRBV7-9 and TRBJ2-1; TRBD1 might be the D (6 bases). The V gene lost 2 bases and the J gene lost 7 bases, with 24 bases spanning the gap. The germline V gene has CDR1 SEHNR and CDR2 FQNEAQ (reference sequence). This CDR3 region has 18 residues. The DNA for the CDR3 is TGTGCCAGCAGCTTACGATTCGGGGATTCAGGGACAAGGAATGAGCAGTTCTTC. Protein product: CASSLRFGDSGTRNEQFF.

This clonotype is a singleton in its sample. The chain combines TRBV29-1 with TRBJ1-4; D might be TRBD1 (5 bases). CDR3 length: 19 residues. Germline CDR1 SQVTM, CDR2 ANQGSEA. V lost 2 bases and J 8 bases, leaving 30 bases between the germline ends. The CDR3 sequence: CSVEIRSPLLNDSPEKLFF. As DNA, the CDR3 is TGCAGCGTTGAAATCCGCTCCCCGCTACTGAATGACAGCCCAGAAAAACTGTTTTTT.

J is TRBJ2-4 and V is TRBV9; 9 positions match TRBD1. The CDR3 length is 12 residues. The germline gives CDR1 SGDLS, CDR2 YYNGEE. V lost 3 bases, J lost 8 bases, and 0 bases stayed unmatched. The CDR3 DNA reads as TGTGCCAGCAGCGGACAGGGGGACATTCAGTACTTC. This sequence encodes CASSGQGDIQYF.

This sequence joins TRBV28 and TRBJ2-5; weak D call: TRBD1 (5 bases). The CDR3 is 18 amino acids. The ends were cut back, 2 bases at V and 11 bases at J, with 30 bases in the middle. CDR1 is MDHEN, CDR2 SYDVKM, per germline. Here the CDR3 reads CASSLGFIPIIRADTQYF. DNA of the CDR3: TGTGCCAGCAGTTTAGGATTTATCCCGATCATCAGGGCGGATACGCAGTACTTC.

V gene TRBV10-3 combines with J gene TRBJ2-3, with D perhaps TRBD2 (6 bases). The V gene's germline CDR1 is ENHRY and CDR2 SYGVKD. Trimming cost V 7 bases and J 0 bases, with 11 bases left between them. The length of the CDR3 is 14 residues. CDR3 protein: CAIMGGTSTDTQYF. The CDR3 DNA is TGTGCCATCATGGGGGGAACTAGCACAGATACGCAGTATTTT.

The chain recombines TRBV20-1 with TRBJ2-5, with 8 bases matching TRBD2. Germline trimming cut 4 bases from V and 2 bases from J; bases unmatched to any gene: 6. From germline, CDR1 is DFQATT and CDR2 SNEGSKA (reference sequence). The CDR3 runs 14 residues. CDR3 nucleotides: TGCAGTGCTACCTTAGCGGGGCGGCAAGAGACCCAGTACTTC. Translating gives CSATLAGRQETQYF.

This clonotype was recorded a few times. V is TRBV7-2 and J is TRBJ1-1, with D possibly being TRBD1 (5 bases). Trimming took 0 bases from V and 4 from J, leaving 9 bases between them. Germline assignment: CDR1 SGHTA and CDR2 FQGNSA. The CDR3 is 14 residues long. Here the CDR3 reads CASSLAGTGTEAFF. DNA for the CDR3: TGTGCCAGCAGCTTAGCCGGGACGGGCACTGAAGCTTTCTTT.

This rearrangement joins TRBV6-2 or TRBV6-3 to TRBJ2-1; 7 bases are a match to TRBD1. There are 17 residues in the CDR3. J gave up 4 bases and V 6 bases, and 15 bases lay outside the gene matches. The germline V gene has CDR1 MNHEY and CDR2 SVGEGT. CDR3 sequence: CASRRAFGTDLYNEQFF. CDR3 DNA: TGTGCCAGCAGACGAGCCTTTGGGACAGACCTATACAATGAGCAGTTCTTC.

This clonotype was recorded a few times. The rearrangement links TRBV5-1 to TRBJ2-3; TRBD1 aligns across 7 bases. The ends lost 3 bases at V and 2 bases at J; junction bases unmatched: 3. From germline, CDR1 is SGHRS and CDR2 YFSETQ. There are 14 residues in the CDR3. The CDR3 DNA reads TGCGCCAGCAGCTGGGGACAGTACACAGATACGCAGTATTTT. It translates to CASSWGQYTDTQYF. The entire variable domain, with the rest obtained from reference TRBV5-1 and TRBJ2-3, is as follows: KAGVTQTPRYLIKTRGQQVTLSCSPISGHRSVSWYQQTPGQGLQFLFEYFSETQRNKGNFPGRFSGRQFSNSRSEMNVSTLELGDSALYLCASSWGQYTDTQYFGPGTRLTVL.

This clonotype was seen more than once but under ten times. The chain uses TRBV20-1 and TRBJ1-4, with D perhaps matching TRBD1 (5 bases). There are 16 residues in the CDR3. Germline values: CDR1 DFQATT, CDR2 SNEGSKA (reference sequence). Trimming removed 4 bases at V and 2 bases at J, with 17 bases between. The CDR3: CSAMGGTAVTNEKLFF. Written as DNA, the CDR3 is TGCAGTGCTATGGGGGGGACCGCTGTGACTAATGAAAAACTGTTTTTT.

In nucleotides, the CDR3 is TGTGCCAGCAGCTTAGCGCAGGACAATGAGCAGTTCTTC. It codes for CASSLAQDNEQFF. V is TRBV7-8 and J is TRBJ2-1; D unresolved. Deletions cut 0 bases from V and 5 bases from J, with 5 bases between. Germline V CDR1 and CDR2: SGHVS, FQNEAQ. The CDR3 runs 13 residues.